The rows below give T cell receptor beta chains drawn from one sample of a study of graft-versus-host responses after intestinal transplantation. These receptors' targets are unknown. Generated by immunoSEQ multiplex PCR, the TCRdb table keeps only in-frame clones and is missing some. The sample has around 100,000 clones; roughly nine tenths are singletons. Here the sequenced sample was unstimulated CD4+ T cells sorted from spleen or lymph node cells, taken before transplant. These receptors came from a human donor who was the organ donor for an intestinal transplant. The CDR3 runs from the conserved cysteine through the conserved F or W. The D gene is left open where the match is weak. Rows may omit the clone size; those that give it use once, few, many or a size class.

j_call clone_size v_call d_call cdr3_aa cdr3_nt
TRBJ2-2 NA TRBV5-1 TRBD2 CASSLYFASGSPGELFF TGCGCCAGCAGCTTGTATTTTGCTAGCGGGAGCCCCGGGGAGCTGTTTTTT
TRBJ1-2 NA TRBV28 NA CASRTPNYGYTF TGTGCCAGCAGAACCCCTAACTATGGCTACACCTTC
TRBJ2-3 NA TRBV28 NA CASSSLGRGVGTDTQYF TGTGCCAGCAGTTCCCTTGGTAGGGGGGTGGGCACAGATACGCAGTATTTT
TRBJ1-2 few TRBV19 NA CASSSGYGYTF TGTGCCAGTAGTAGTGGCTATGGCTACACCTTC
TRBJ1-6 NA TRBV11-2 NA CASSLWAGKWDNSPLHF TGTGCCAGCAGCTTATGGGCGGGAAAGTGGGATAATTCACCCCTCCACTTT
TRBJ1-2 once TRBV27 TRBD1 CASRAPGQGNYGYTF TGTGCCAGCAGGGCTCCGGGACAGGGGAACTATGGCTACACCTTC
TRBJ2-5 NA TRBV9 NA CASSVAVGGKTQYF TGTGCCAGCAGCGTAGCGGTGGGAGGAAAGACCCAGTACTTC
TRBJ2-1 NA TRBV7-2 TRBD2 CASSLKWTSGYNEQFF TGTGCCAGCAGCTTGAAATGGACTAGCGGCTACAATGAGCAGTTCTTC
TRBJ2-3 once TRBV6-5 TRBD2 CASSYSTSGMQYF TGTGCCAGCAGTTACTCGACTAGCGGGATGCAGTATTTT
TRBJ2-2 NA TRBV6-1 NA CASSDLSPHGNTGELFF TGTGCCAGCAGTGATCTGAGCCCACACGGGAACACCGGGGAGCTGTTTTTT
TRBJ1-2 NA TRBV6-5 NA CASSYPGANYGYTF TGTGCCAGCAGTTACCCCGGAGCTAACTATGGCTACACCTTC
TRBJ2-4 NA TRBV5-8 NA CASSLVKNIQYF TGTGCCAGCAGCTTGGTCAAAAACATTCAGTACTTC
TRBJ1-1 NA TRBV5-5 TRBD1 CASSPLRDRNTEAFF TGTGCCAGCAGCCCACTCCGGGACAGGAACACTGAAGCTTTCTTT
TRBJ2-7 NA TRBV28 NA CASSFKFGEQYF TGTGCCAGCAGTTTTAAGTTCGGCGAGCAGTACTTC
TRBJ2-7 NA TRBV29-1 NA CSVQVGQGLGEQYF TGCAGCGTTCAAGTAGGGCAGGGGCTAGGTGAGCAGTACTTC
TRBJ1-3 NA TRBV29-1 NA CSVTPSGGSGNTIYF TGCAGCGTGACCCCATCGGGAGGGTCTGGAAACACCATATATTTT
TRBJ2-1 NA TRBV12-5 NA CASGLAGDSRHEQFF TGTGCTAGTGGTTTGGCAGGGGACTCGCGGCATGAGCAGTTCTTC
TRBJ1-1 NA TRBV16 NA CASSPLPQGNTEAFF TGTGCCAGCAGCCCGCTCCCACAGGGTAACACTGAAGCTTTCTTT
TRBJ2-3 NA TRBV28 TRBD2 CASSLASGRFADTQYF TGTGCCAGCAGTTTGGCTAGCGGGAGATTCGCAGATACGCAGTATTTT
TRBJ2-1 NA TRBV6-1 NA CASSEQPWGNHEQFF TGTGCCAGCAGTGAGCAACCATGGGGGAACCATGAGCAGTTCTTC
TRBJ2-7 NA TRBV7-2 TRBD1 CASSLYVSGTVTYEQYF TGTGCCAGCAGCTTATACGTATCAGGGACAGTGACCTACGAGCAGTACTTC
TRBJ1-1 NA TRBV18 TRBD1 CASSQTGVNTEAFF TGTGCCAGCTCGCAGACAGGGGTGAACACTGAAGCTTTCTTT
TRBJ2-4 NA TRBV19 TRBD2 CASSIDRGLAALKNIQYF TGTGCCAGTAGTATAGATAGAGGACTAGCGGCGCTCAAAAACATTCAGTACTTC
TRBJ2-7 NA TRBV19 TRBD1 CASSWSGTGSYEQYF TGTGCCAGTAGTTGGTCCGGGACAGGCTCATACGAGCAGTACTTC
TRBJ2-3 NA TRBV6-4 TRBD2 CASSITSGDTDTQYF TGTGCCAGCAGCATAACTAGCGGAGACACAGATACGCAGTATTTT
TRBJ1-2 NA TRBV11-2 NA CASSLLTGEGYGYTF TGTGCCAGCAGCTTATTAACTGGGGAAGGCTATGGCTACACCTTC
TRBJ1-5 NA TRBV19 TRBD1 CASSSGQVYGNQPQHF TGTGCCAGTAGTTCGGGACAGGTATATGGCAATCAGCCCCAGCATTTT
TRBJ1-4 NA TRBV9 NA CASSLRGAGSEKLFF TGTGCCAGCAGTCTGAGGGGGGCAGGGAGTGAAAAACTGTTTTTT
TRBJ2-2 NA TRBV7-3 TRBD2 CASSLTGLAGGELFF TGTGCCAGCAGCTTAACGGGACTAGCGGGAGGGGAGCTGTTTTTT